The 15 T cell receptor beta chains listed next were all sequenced from one sample in a study of Graves' ophthalmopathy and Graves' hyperthyroidism. Amplified TCR beta CDR3 regions were obtained using RNA transcripts as template. RT-PCR was first run with HTBI primers, then multiplex PCR in a second round. TCRdb reanalysed the multiplex PCR reads using MiXCR and keeps one entry per CDR3 protein. The data contain under 800,000 distinct CDR3 sequences, about 24% of them seen just once; the ten biggest clones take up around 6.5%. The sample consisted of peripheral blood. The receptors stem from a woman aged 18-29 years with stable Graves' hyperthyroidism. Some clones in this sample may be carry-over from other donors' samples.

The sample holds many counts of this clonotype. V gene TRBV2 combines with J gene TRBJ1-5; 8 nucleotides line up with TRBD1. The V and J ends lost 7 bases and 1 base, in that order; junction bases with no gene match: 6. Germline V CDR1 and CDR2: SNHLY, FYNNEI. CDR3 length: 15 residues. As DNA, the CDR3 is TGTGCCAGCACTAGGGACAGGTGGAGCAATCAGCCCCAGCATTTT. Translating it yields CASTRDRWSNQPQHF. The complete variable domain, with remaining parts taken from reference TRBV2 and TRBJ1-5, reads EPEVTQTPSHQVTQMGQEVILRCVPISNHLYFYWYRQILGQKVEFLVSFYNNEISEKSEIFDDQFSVERPDGSNFTLKIRSTKLEDSAMYFCASTRDRWSNQPQHFGDGTRLSIL.

In this sample, this clonotype turned up many times. The V call is TRBV6-1, the J call TRBJ1-5, with D possibly TRBD1 on 5 matching bases. This CDR3 has 17 amino acids. With 2 bases removed from V and 0 bases from J, the gap between germline ends came to 14 bases. Germline V CDR1 and CDR2: MNHNS, SASEGT. CDR3 coding DNA: TGTGCCAGCAGTGAATATGAGGGGCCCTATAGCAATCAGCCCCAGCATTTT. This sequence encodes CASSEYEGPYSNQPQHF.

This clonotype has ten or more counts. The rearrangement links TRBV6-5 to TRBJ2-7, with 8 bases matching TRBD1. After removal of 4 bases from V and 0 bases from J, the junction contained 5 bases not matched to a gene. The CDR3 is 15 amino acids. The germline gives CDR1 MNHEY, CDR2 SVGAGI. CDR3 sequence: CASSSRQGFSYEQYF. The CDR3 DNA is TGTGCCAGCAGTTCCCGACAGGGGTTCTCCTACGAGCAGTACTTC.

J is TRBJ1-1 and V is TRBV6-1; 10 bases fit TRBD1. V was clipped by 7 bases and J by 1 base; unmatched bases: 3. CDR3 length equals 14 residues. Germline V CDR1 and CDR2: MNHNS, SASEGT. Written as DNA, the CDR3 is TGTGCCAGCACCGGACAGGGGGGGAACACTGAAGCTTTCTTT. It translates to CASTGQGGNTEAFF.

This clonotype was seen repeatedly, ten times or more. This sequence joins TRBV27 and TRBJ2-7, with no clear D. Germline CDR1 reads MNHEY; CDR2 reads SMNVEV (reference sequence). This CDR3 is built from 12 residues. Trimming cost V 3 bases and J 6 bases, with 9 bases left between them. The CDR3 bases are TGTGCCAGCAGTTTTCGAGGCGGCGAGCAGTACTTC. Translating it yields CASSFRGGEQYF.

This clonotype was observed many times. The gene calls are TRBV12-3 or TRBV12-4 and TRBJ2-4; no reliable D call. The CDR3 is 13 amino acids. V dropped 6 bases and J dropped 5 bases, with 11 bases sitting between them. CDR3 amino acids: CASSLGPENIQYF. CDR3 sequence (DNA): TGTGCCAGCAGCCTCGGACCTGAAAACATTCAGTACTTC.

This clonotype came up once. An end of the junction does not agree with germline; a read error may underlie this. The V and J genes are TRBV7-9 and TRBJ2-7; no clear D gene. There are 14 residues in the CDR3. In germline, CDR1 is SEHNR, CDR2 FQNEAQ (reference sequence). The CDR3 loop reads CASSSTLVWYEHYF. Here the CDR3 DNA reads TGTGCCAGCAGCTCCACTCTGGTCTGGTACGAGCATTACTTC.

This clonotype was observed a handful of times. The chain has TRBV4-1 and TRBJ1-5, with a weak D call TRBD1 (6 bases). Germline-derived CDR1 and CDR2 are MGHRA and YSYEKL. Trimming removed 0 bases at V and 7 bases at J, with 10 bases between. The CDR3 is 14 amino acids. CDR3 DNA sequence: TGCGCCAGCAGCCAAGAACCAGGGGACCAGCCCCAGCATTTT. Protein sequence: CASSQEPGDQPQHF.

For this clonotype: A read error is likely, as this CDR3 ends without the conserved phenylalanine or tryptophan. It is unclear where the CDR3 begins or ends on the DNA, so no DNA is shown, and the CDR3 is as TCRdb lists it. This sequence joins TRBV6-5 and TRBJ1-1. The CDR3 is 15 residues long, ends included. In germline, CDR1 is MNHEY, CDR2 SVGAGI. Here the CDR3 reads CASSYPRGGRTEACL.

This clonotype was observed many times. The rearrangement joins TRBV4-1 to TRBJ1-2; a weak D match, TRBD1 (5 bases). Germline loops: CDR1 MGHRA, CDR2 YSYEKL. The CDR3 is 13 residues long. V lost 1 base and J 7 bases, leaving 10 bases between the germline ends. CDR3 protein: CASSQAGAGGYTF. Written as DNA, the CDR3 is TGCGCCAGCAGCCAAGCCGGGGCAGGTGGCTACACCTTC.

This clonotype turned up a few times. This clone may be a read error of a much larger clone one base away. The chain combines TRBV10-3 with TRBJ1-1; TRBD1 might be the D (6 bases). The ends were cut back, 2 bases at V and 12 bases at J, with 13 bases in the middle. Germline CDR1 ENHRY, CDR2 SYGVKD. The CDR3 length is 12 residues. CDR3 coding DNA: TGTGCCATCAGTGAGGGAAGGGGGTACTCTTTCTTT. The encoded protein is CAISEGRGYSFF.

This clonotype was seen many times. The V call is TRBV20-1, the J call TRBJ2-7, with TRBD1 matching over 9 bases. The V segment lost 4 bases and the J segment 6 bases; nucleotides outside the gene matches: 7. This CDR3 has 13 residues. Per germline, CDR1 DFQATT and CDR2 SNEGSKA (reference sequence). Written as DNA, the CDR3 is TGCAGTGCTAAGGGACAGGGAAGGGGCGAGCAGTACTTC. It is translated as CSAKGQGRGEQYF.

This clonotype was seen at least ten times. J is TRBJ1-1 and V is TRBV29-1; D is unresolved. The germline gives CDR1 SQVTM, CDR2 ANQGSEA. Trimming removed 0 bases from V and 6 bases from J, with 8 bases in between. The CDR3 runs 12 residues. The CDR3 DNA follows: TGCAGCGTTGAAGATCTCCTACCTGAAGCTTTCTTT. Protein: CSVEDLLPEAFF.

Many counts were recorded for this clonotype. This chain links TRBV20-1 with TRBJ1-2, with D uncertain. The CDR3 has 13 residues. From germline, CDR1 is DFQATT and CDR2 SNEGSKA (reference sequence). V shed 3 bases and J shed 4 bases, with 12 bases lying between them. CDR3 in DNA: TGCAGTGCTAGGGGCTCTTCTGCCTATGGCTACACCTTC. Encoded protein: CSARGSSAYGYTF.

This rearrangement joins TRBV12-3 or TRBV12-4 to TRBJ1-5; D is undetermined. CDR3 size: 15 residues. Deletions cut 7 bases from V and 4 bases from J, with 17 bases between. The CDR3 spells CASTEGGGRNQPQHF. DNA for the CDR3: TGTGCCAGCACCGAAGGAGGCGGAAGAAATCAGCCCCAGCATTTT.